These 29 T cell receptor beta chains originate from one sample sequenced in a study of T cells in Graves' hyperthyroidism and ophthalmopathy. Amplification of TCR beta CDR3 regions used RNA as the template. An initial round of RT-PCR targeting the TCR CDR3 relied on the HTBI primer set. A single record per CDR3 protein comes from TCRdb applying MiXCR to the multiplex PCR reads. The sample contains approximately 400,000 distinct CDR3 sequences, under 20% of which appear only once. The sequenced sample consisted of blood. The receptors originated from a man between 18 and 29 years old with Graves' ophthalmopathy.

This clonotype appeared many times. The rearrangement links TRBV28 to TRBJ2-7; the match to TRBD1 covers 11 bases. From germline, CDR1 is MDHEN and CDR2 SYDVKM. The CDR3 is 14 amino acids. The V segment lost 7 bases and the J segment 6 bases; nucleotides outside the gene matches: 8. For the CDR3, the DNA is TGTGCCAGCATCTCGGACAGGGGGCGTTCCGAGCAGTACTTC. Residues: CASISDRGRSEQYF.

This clonotype has only a few counts. The rearrangement joins TRBV13 to TRBJ1-4; D remains unclear. V shed 0 bases and J shed 5 bases, with 10 bases lying between them. CDR1 and CDR2 (germline): PRHDT, FYEKMQ (reference sequence). CDR3 length: 15 amino acids. In DNA form, the CDR3 reads TGTGCCAGCAGCTTAGGAATGGCAAGGAATGAAAAACTGTTTTTT. This gives the protein CASSLGMARNEKLFF.

This clonotype was picked up a small number of times. The chain uses TRBV6-5 and TRBJ2-1, with TRBD1 matching 10 bases. The length of the CDR3 is 16 residues. CDR1 MNHEY and CDR2 SVGAGI come from the germline V gene. Trimming at V came to 2 bases and at J to 4 bases, leaving 5 bases not matched to a gene. The CDR3 region is CASSYQDRGLYNEQFF. The CDR3 nucleotides read TGTGCCAGCAGTTACCAGGACAGGGGGTTGTACAATGAGCAGTTCTTC.

V gene TRBV19 combines with J gene TRBJ2-2; D remains ambiguous. Germline V gives CDR1 LNHDA, CDR2 SQIVND (reference sequence). V was clipped by 5 bases and J by 4 bases, with 11 bases between them. The CDR3 runs to 14 residues. The DNA for the CDR3 is TGTGCCAGTAGTCCCTGGAGTCCCACCGGGGAGCTGTTTTTT. It codes for CASSPWSPTGELFF.

The genes are TRBV7-8 and TRBJ2-2; D uncertain. V was shortened by 0 bases and J by 6 bases, with 8 bases between the two germline ends. The V gene's germline CDR1 is SGHVS and CDR2 FQNEAQ. There are 14 residues in the CDR3. The CDR3 DNA is TGTGCCAGCAGCTTAGCGATACTGGCCGGGGAGCTGTTTTTT. Amino acid sequence: CASSLAILAGELFF.

This clonotype has just a few counts. The chain couples TRBV4-1 to TRBJ2-1, with 9 bases lining up with TRBD1. CDR3 size: 14 residues. Germline CDR1 reads MGHRA; CDR2 reads YSYEKL. The trim removed 6 bases at V and 9 bases at J, leaving 9 bases unmatched. Here the CDR3 DNA reads TGCGCCAGCAGGCCCCGGGACAGGGCCCCTGAGCAGTTCTTC. Translation: CASRPRDRAPEQFF.

The rearrangement links TRBV5-1 to TRBJ1-2, with D tentatively TRBD1 (6 bases). This CDR3 spans 12 amino acids. Germline V gene lookup returns CDR1 SGHRS and CDR2 YFSETQ. Trimming shortened V by 4 bases and J by 6 bases, and 10 bases separated the two germline ends. The CDR3 DNA reads TGCGCCAGCAGCGGGGGCGAGGATGGCTACACCTTC. Its translation: CASSGGEDGYTF.

The chain is built from TRBV7-3 and TRBJ2-2; D perhaps matches TRBD2 (7 bases). The CDR3 is 18 residues long. Germline V CDR1 and CDR2: SGHTA, FQGTGA. Trimming removed 2 bases at V and 4 bases at J, with 20 bases between. The CDR3 spells CASSLFGGRDTLTGELFF. The CDR3 DNA is TGTGCCAGCAGCTTATTCGGGGGGCGGGACACACTCACCGGGGAGCTGTTTTTT.

V usage is TRBV5-4 and J usage is TRBJ2-3, with TRBD2 matching over 8 bases. Germline V gives CDR1 SGHNT, CDR2 YYREEE (reference sequence). The CDR3 runs to 14 residues. Trimming at V came to 7 bases and at J to 3 bases, leaving 7 bases not matched to a gene. DNA of the CDR3: TGTGCCAGCGCCGGGAGGGGGGAGACAGATACGCAGTATTTT. It translates to CASAGRGETDTQYF.

This clonotype was observed many times. The chain couples TRBV20-1 to TRBJ2-3; possible D gene TRBD2, 7 bases. The CDR3 runs 14 residues. V was trimmed by 5 bases and J by 6 bases, leaving 18 bases between them. The V gene's germline CDR1 is DFQATT and CDR2 SNEGSKA (reference sequence). The CDR3 coding sequence is TGCAGTGCTGGGGTACGGGGGGCGAGGGATACGCAGTATTTT. Translation gives CSAGVRGARDTQYF.

This clonotype came up a few times. This chain links TRBV3-1 with TRBJ1-5, with 10 bases matching TRBD1. The germline V gene encodes CDR1 LGHDT and CDR2 YNNKEL (reference sequence). Trimming cost V 4 bases and J 9 bases; bases outside gene matches: 9. The length of the CDR3 is 15 residues. The CDR3 bases are TGTGCCAGCAGCCGGACGGACAGGGGGGGAGGGCCCCAGCATTTT. This codes for CASSRTDRGGGPQHF.

This clonotype was counted many times. The CDR3 DNA reads as TGTGCCAGCAGCTTAGGACAGGGGCCCTACGAGCAGTACTTC. Translating it yields CASSLGQGPYEQYF. The rearrangement uses TRBV5-6 and TRBJ2-7; 9 bases match TRBD1. CDR3 length: 14 amino acids. The trim removed 2 bases at V and 2 bases at J, leaving 2 bases unmatched. CDR1 and CDR2 from the germline V gene are SGHDT and YYEEEE.

The sample holds many counts of this clonotype. J is TRBJ1-2 and V is TRBV11-1; 7 nucleotides match TRBD1. The V gene end was trimmed by 4 bases and the J gene end by 8 bases; junction bases not matched to a gene: 7. The CDR3 sequence is 13 residues long. CDR1 is SGHAT, CDR2 FQDESV, per germline (reference sequence). CDR3 nucleotide sequence: TGTGCCAGCAGCTCCGAGGACAGGTACGGCTACACCTTC. Protein product: CASSSEDRYGYTF. The whole variable domain, filled in from reference TRBV11-1 and TRBJ1-2, reads EAEVAQSPRYKITEKSQAVAFWCDPISGHATLYWYRQILGQGPELLVQFQDESVVDDSQLPKDRFSAERLKGVDSTLKIQPAELGDSAMYLCASSSEDRYGYTFGSGTRLTVV.

J is TRBJ2-1 and V is TRBV12-3 or TRBV12-4; 9 bases match TRBD2. V dropped 4 bases and J dropped 9; count of bases not matched to a gene: 16. This CDR3 has 17 amino acids. The CDR3 protein is CASSSPLRSRGGFEQFF. CDR3 sequence (DNA): TGTGCCAGCAGTTCTCCCCTCCGCTCGCGGGGGGGCTTTGAGCAGTTCTTC.

In this sample, this clonotype turned up many times. The V gene is TRBV10-3, the J gene TRBJ2-7; the D gene is possibly TRBD1 (6 bases). Between the trimmed V and J ends, which lost 1 base and 5 bases, there was a span of 6 bases. This CDR3 comprises 12 residues. Germline CDR1 reads ENHRY; CDR2 reads SYGVKD. The CDR3 loop reads CAISEYRDEQYF. As DNA, the CDR3 is TGTGCCATCAGTGAGTACAGGGACGAGCAGTACTTC.

This clonotype was seen many times. The J gene is TRBJ1-1, the V gene TRBV5-8, with D perhaps matching TRBD1 (5 bases). Germline CDR1 is SGHTS and CDR2 is YDEGEE. CDR3 length: 14 amino acids. The V end was cut by 4 bases, the J end by 1 base, with 11 bases between. In DNA, the CDR3 is TGTGCCAGCAGCCCGGACGGGACGAACACTGAAGCTTTCTTT. The encoded protein is CASSPDGTNTEAFF.

This clonotype was observed a handful of times. CDR3 sequence: CSASRAGVETGNTIYF. CDR3 DNA sequence: TGCAGTGCCAGTAGGGCAGGGGTAGAAACCGGAAACACCATATATTTT. This chain joins TRBV20-1 and TRBJ1-3, with D perhaps TRBD1 (6 bases). The CDR3 has 16 residues. The V end lost 6 bases, the J end lost 4 bases, and 22 bases lay between the germline ends. From germline, CDR1 is DFQATT and CDR2 SNEGSKA (reference sequence).

The table lists this clonotype with a few counts. This chain links TRBV7-3 with TRBJ2-1, with 7 bases lining up with TRBD2. The junction had 10 bases not matched to a gene; V was cut back by 4 bases and J by 7 bases. From germline, CDR1 is SGHTA and CDR2 FQGTGA. The CDR3 is made up of 15 amino acids. DNA of the CDR3: TGTGCCAGCAGCTCCCAAAGCGGGATCTCAAATGAGCAGTTCTTC. Residues: CASSSQSGISNEQFF. The full variable domain, its missing parts supplied by reference TRBV7-3 and TRBJ2-1, is GAGVSQTPSNKVTEKGKYVELRCDPISGHTALYWYRQSLGQGPEFLIYFQGTGAADDSGLPNDRFFAVRPEGSVSTLKIQRTERGDSAVYLCASSSQSGISNEQFFGPGTRLTVL.

The chain has TRBV7-9 and TRBJ2-1, with 10 bases aligning to TRBD2. Germline V CDR1 and CDR2: SEHNR, FQNEAQ (reference sequence). The CDR3 extends over 16 amino acids. V was pared by 6 bases and J by 2 bases, with 7 bases of the junction left unmatched. The CDR3 DNA is TGTGCCAGCAGTACATCTAGCGGGAGCCCCTACAATGAGCAGTTCTTC. This gives the protein CASSTSSGSPYNEQFF.

V is TRBV20-1 and J is TRBJ1-6, with 7 bases matching TRBD1. The V gene end was trimmed by 2 bases and the J gene end by 0 bases; junction bases not matched to a gene: 10. Germline CDR1 is DFQATT and CDR2 is SNEGSKA (reference sequence). The CDR3 is 18 residues long. CDR3 bases: TGCAGTGCTAGAAAAGACAGGGCTCAAAGCTCCTATAATTCACCCCTCCACTTT. Protein sequence: CSARKDRAQSSYNSPLHF.

This clonotype was picked up a small number of times. The chain recombines TRBV5-1 with TRBJ1-4, with 7 bases fitting TRBD1. Germline V CDR1 and CDR2: SGHRS, YFSETQ. With 2 bases clipped from V and 4 bases from J, the junction kept 8 bases outside the gene matches. The CDR3 loop spans 16 amino acids. CDR3 sequence reads: CASSLGGTVNNEKLFF. For the CDR3, the DNA is TGCGCCAGCAGCTTAGGTGGGACAGTCAATAATGAAAAACTGTTTTTT.

In this sample, this clonotype turned up a few times. The rearrangement joins TRBV5-1 to TRBJ2-3; 13 positions match TRBD2. With 4 bases clipped from V and 4 bases from J, the junction kept 6 bases outside the gene matches. Germline CDR1 and CDR2: SGHRS and YFSETQ. This CDR3 is 16 amino acids long. CDR3 sequence reads: CASSPGTSGVADTQYF. The CDR3 region has the DNA TGCGCCAGCAGCCCCGGGACTAGCGGGGTTGCAGATACGCAGTATTTT.

This clonotype was found a few times. The V call is TRBV12-3 or TRBV12-4, the J call TRBJ1-3; D is ambiguous. The V and J ends lost 4 bases and 0 bases respectively, with 13 bases between them. The CDR3 sequence is 16 residues long. The CDR3 reads CASSSFGQSSGNTIYF. The DNA of the CDR3 is TGTGCCAGCAGTTCCTTCGGGCAGAGCTCTGGAAACACCATATATTTT.

This clonotype occurred many times. This sequence joins TRBV18 and TRBJ2-7, with D perhaps TRBD1 or TRBD2 (5 bases each). The CDR3 is 15 residues long. The germline CDR1 and CDR2 sequences are KGHSH and LQKENI. V was clipped by 3 bases and J by 5 bases, with 17 bases between them. The CDR3 region has the DNA TGTGCCAGCTCACCGCAGGAAGGGGCTAGCAACGAGCAGTACTTC. This gives the protein CASSPQEGASNEQYF.

The table lists this clonotype with many counts. V and J are TRBV12-3 or TRBV12-4 and TRBJ1-2; perhaps TRBD1 as D (5 bases). This CDR3 has 13 residues. Trimming removed 2 bases at V and 4 bases at J, with 8 bases between. The CDR3 reads CASSLRGGYGYTF. In nucleotides, the CDR3 is TGTGCCAGCAGTTTACGGGGGGGCTATGGCTACACCTTC.

The genes are TRBV20-1 and TRBJ1-6, with D unclear. Trimming stripped 5 bases from V and 5 bases from J, with 13 bases between. The CDR3 spans 14 residues. The V gene's germline CDR1 is DFQATT and CDR2 SNEGSKA (reference sequence). CDR3 sequence: CSAQNNVDNSPLHF. The CDR3 DNA follows: TGCAGTGCTCAGAACAACGTGGATAATTCACCCCTCCACTTT.

The chain is built from TRBV6-6 and TRBJ2-1, with D tentatively TRBD2 (6 bases). The germline V gene encodes CDR1 MNHNY and CDR2 SVGAGI (reference sequence). V lost 0 bases and J 0 bases, leaving 9 bases between the germline ends. CDR3 length: 16 residues. The CDR3 nucleotides are TGTGCCAGCAGTTACTCCGCGGGGTACTCCTACAATGAGCAGTTCTTC. It encodes CASSYSAGYSYNEQFF.

In its sample, this clonotype was seen many times. The rearrangement uses TRBV7-9 and TRBJ2-3, with D perhaps TRBD2 (7 bases). Trimming took 5 bases from V and 5 from J, leaving 20 bases between them. Per germline, CDR1 SEHNR and CDR2 FQNEAQ (reference sequence). This CDR3 spans 16 amino acids. CDR3 sequence reads: CASSPLDRGARDTQYF. The DNA for the CDR3 is TGTGCCAGCAGCCCGCTAGATCGGGGGGCCAGAGATACGCAGTATTTT.

This clonotype was detected many times. The CDR3 is CASSLGGFTDTQYF. The CDR3 DNA sequence: TGTGCCAGCAGCTTAGGGGGATTCACAGATACGCAGTATTTT. The chain employs TRBV7-6 and TRBJ2-3; D is uncertain. V lost 1 base and J lost 2, with 7 bases in between. The CDR3 loop spans 14 amino acids. CDR1 SGHVS and CDR2 FNYEAQ come from the germline V gene.